This T cell receptor beta chain was identified during a study of spatial heterogeneity in lung cancer. Looking at the study overall: A strong correlation was found between TCR transcript counts in tumor regions and a T cell module score derived from matched bulk RNA-seq. Study results and limitations: Counts for ubiquitous and regional expanded TCRs went along with ubiquitous and regional nonsynonymous mutations, respectively. In tumors, expanded intratumoral alpha and beta TCR counts tracked mutation counts.

TCRdb used MiXCR to reprocess the 5' RACE reads, holding one entry per CDR3 protein. The sample includes around 100,000 distinct CDR3 sequences, about 4.4% of them seen just once. This clonotype was seen many times. Its antigen is unknown. Described time point: sample taken at primary tumor resection. No cells were sorted before sequencing. The whole RNA sequenced was extracted from tumor, nontumor lung or frozen PBMC. This material consisted of lung tumor tissue, taken at surgery. The receptor was isolated from a male donor with early-stage non-small cell lung cancer.

The CDR3 is CASSPGWGEQFF. CDR3 nucleotide sequence: TGTGCCAGCAGTCCTGGGTGGGGTGAGCAGTTCTTC. The chain combines TRBV27 with TRBJ2-1, with unresolved D. V lost 5 bases and J 9 bases, leaving 11 bases between the germline ends. This CDR3 is 12 amino acids long. CDR1 and CDR2 from the germline V gene are MNHEY and SMNVEV (reference sequence).